The rows below give T cell receptor beta chains drawn from one sample of a study of blood T cells in healthy people across ages. Using its own MiXCR run on the 5' RACE reads, TCRdb lists one record per CDR3 protein. The repertoire holds about 640,000 distinct CDR3 sequences, with approximately 30% as singletons. Sequenced material: blood. These receptors were taken from a woman older than 75 in good health. The CDR3 runs from the conserved cysteine through the conserved F or W. The D gene is left open where the match is weak. The size field is filled for only some rows; it gives once, few, many or a size class.

V: TRBV20-1; J: TRBJ2-7; size: .; length: 15; D: .; CDR3: CSAINPQRPSYEQYF; DNA: TGCAGTGCTATTAATCCTCAGCGGCCTTCCTACGAGCAGTACTTC
V: TRBV20-1; J: TRBJ2-3; size: few; length: 14; D: TRBD2; CDR3: CSAAGWGGADTQYF; DNA: TGCAGTGCAGCCGGCTGGGGGGGTGCAGATACGCAGTATTTT
V: TRBV20-1; J: TRBJ1-1; size: many; length: 14; D: TRBD1; CDR3: CSARIGQGRAEAFF; DNA: TGCAGTGCTAGAATAGGACAGGGTAGGGCTGAAGCTTTCTTT
V: TRBV6-1; J: TRBJ1-1; size: many; length: 13; D: .; CDR3: CASSEAGRTEAFF; DNA: TGTGCCAGCAGTGAAGCAGGGAGAACTGAAGCTTTCTTT
V: TRBV5-1; J: TRBJ2-7; size: many; length: 14; D: TRBD2; CDR3: CASSLGGVGYEQYF; DNA: TGCGCCAGCTCCCTCGGGGGGGTTGGTTACGAGCAGTACTTC
V: TRBV20-1; J: TRBJ2-7; size: few; length: 15; D: TRBD1; CDR3: CSASARGGASYEQYF; DNA: TGCAGTGCTAGTGCTAGAGGGGGCGCATCCTACGAGCAGTACTTC
V: TRBV7-2; J: TRBJ2-4; size: .; length: 14; D: .; CDR3: CASSLSRAKNIQYF; DNA: TGTGCCAGCAGCTTAAGTAGGGCCAAAAACATTCAGTACTTC
V: TRBV7-8; J: TRBJ2-7; size: many; length: 14; D: .; CDR3: CASSLGGREYEQYF; DNA: TGTGCCAGCAGCTTAGGCGGTAGGGAATACGAGCAGTACTTC
V: TRBV6-6; J: TRBJ2-7; size: many; length: 15; D: TRBD2; CDR3: CASSYSIAGGYEQYF; DNA: TGTGCCAGCAGTTACTCGATAGCGGGGGGCTACGAGCAGTACTTC
V: TRBV29-1; J: TRBJ2-1; size: many; length: 15; D: .; CDR3: CSVEDLTLSFSVQFF; DNA: TGCAGCGTTGAAGATCTTACTCTTTCCTTTTCAGTGCAGTTCTTC
V: TRBV5-5; J: TRBJ2-7; size: many; length: 13; D: .; CDR3: CASSSSLRGEQYF; DNA: TGTGCCAGCAGCTCCTCGCTGCGGGGCGAGCAGTACTTC
V: TRBV5-1; J: TRBJ2-7; size: .; length: 15; D: TRBD1; CDR3: CASSLDWTGGFEQYF; DNA: TGCGCCAGCAGCTTGGACTGGACAGGGGGCTTCGAGCAGTACTTC
V: TRBV7-2; J: TRBJ2-5; size: many; length: 15; D: .; CDR3: CASSPRTTYRETQYF; DNA: TGTGCCAGCAGCCCACGGACAACCTACCGGGAGACCCAGTACTTC
V: TRBV12-3/TRBV12-4; J: TRBJ2-7; size: many; length: 14; D: TRBD1; CDR3: CASSPGQSFYEQYF; DNA: TGTGCCAGCAGTCCGGGACAGTCCTTCTACGAGCAGTACTTC